These 8 T cell receptor beta chains were all obtained from the same sample, sequenced in a study of blood T cell repertoires in COVID-19. Clones were read by immunoSEQ multiplex PCR, and TCRdb kept only the in-frame ones, dropping some. The sample lists 250,000 or so clones; around nine tenths were seen once. The sequencing sample was made of peripheral blood. The receptors were gathered from a woman aged 40 to 50 who had recovered from COVID-19.

A single count supports this clone. The chain carries TRBV18 and TRBJ2-7, with TRBD1 matching over 8 bases. This CDR3 region has 15 residues. Per germline, CDR1 KGHSH and CDR2 LQKENI. Unmatched junction bases numbered 9, after V lost 3 bases and J lost 5 bases. CDR3 residues: CASSPSLQGGNEQYF. CDR3 coding DNA: TGTGCCAGCTCACCGTCGCTACAGGGGGGCAACGAGCAGTACTTC.

The chain is built from TRBV19 and TRBJ2-3, with 7 bases identical to TRBD1. V lost 6 bases, J lost 2 bases, and 5 bases stayed unmatched. Germline loops: CDR1 LNHDA, CDR2 SQIVND (reference sequence). The CDR3 runs 14 residues. CDR3: CASSRQGNTDTQYF. CDR3 nucleotide sequence: TGTGCCAGTAGCCGACAGGGTAACACAGATACGCAGTATTTT.

V and J are TRBV25-1 and TRBJ2-2; D possibly corresponds to TRBD1 (6 bases). CDR3 size: 15 residues. Trimming pared 2 bases from V and 5 bases from J, leaving 12 bases between. CDR1 and CDR2 from the germline V gene are MGHDK and SYGVNS. In nucleotides, the CDR3 is TGTGCCAGCAGTGAAGGGACACCGAGGACCGGGGAGCTGTTTTTT. This gives the protein CASSEGTPRTGELFF.

The rearrangement links TRBV5-1 to TRBJ1-1; TRBD1 agrees at 8 bases. Germline V gene lookup returns CDR1 SGHRS and CDR2 YFSETQ. Losses at the gene ends were 2 bases for V and 5 bases for J; bases not matched to a gene: 2. The CDR3 runs to 13 residues. In nucleotides, the CDR3 is TGCGCCAGCAGCTTAAGACAGGGGACTGAAGCTTTCTTT. Protein sequence: CASSLRQGTEAFF.

This rearrangement joins TRBV18 to TRBJ2-7; TRBD2 matches 8 bases. The CDR3 runs 16 residues. V was clipped by 4 bases and J by 5 bases; unmatched bases: 13. Germline V gives CDR1 KGHSH, CDR2 LQKENI. The CDR3 protein is CASSHNQAGGSHEQYF. CDR3 DNA: TGTGCCAGCTCACATAACCAGGCGGGAGGTTCCCACGAGCAGTACTTC.

The V and J genes are TRBV18 and TRBJ1-2; no firm D call. Between the trimmed V and J ends, which lost 2 bases and 4 bases, there was a span of 11 bases. This CDR3 has 14 amino acids. Germline loops: CDR1 KGHSH, CDR2 LQKENI. This CDR3 reads CASSPSSEVYGYTF. The CDR3 DNA is TGTGCCAGCTCACCATCGTCTGAGGTCTATGGCTACACCTTC. The variable domain in full, with the rest retrieved from reference TRBV18 and TRBJ1-2, is NAGVMQNPRHLVRRRGQEARLRCSPMKGHSHVYWYRQLPEEGLKFMVYLQKENIIDESGMPKERFSAEFPKEGPSILRIQQVVRGDSAAYFCASSPSSEVYGYTFGSGTRLTVV.

The chain recombines TRBV23-1 with TRBJ1-5; D is perhaps TRBD1 (5 bases). TRBV23-1 is designated an ORF whose function remains uncertain. With 0 bases removed from V and 4 bases from J, the gap between germline ends came to 13 bases. The CDR3 is 16 residues long. CDR3 protein: CASSQSPGGKNQPQHF. DNA of the CDR3: TGCGCCAGCAGTCAATCCCCCGGGGGAAAAAATCAGCCCCAGCATTTT.

The chain is built from TRBV24-1 and TRBJ2-1; 9 bases are a match to TRBD1. The CDR3 contains 14 residues. Trimming removed 4 bases from V and 5 bases from J; junction bases left unmatched: 2. CDR1 is KGHDR and CDR2 is SFDVKD in the germline V gene. CDR3 loop: CATSEQGAHNEQFF. The CDR3 DNA follows: TGTGCCACCAGTGAACAGGGGGCCCACAATGAGCAGTTCTTC.